This passage covers 27 T cell receptor beta chains from one sample sequenced in a study of prognosis after radiotherapy for stage I lung cancer. Genomic DNA provided the template from which TCR beta CDR3 was amplified by two-round multiplex PCR. Used in first-round PCR were primers specific to each TRBV and TRBJ gene. TCRdb recomputed calls from the multiplex PCR reads with MiXCR, one row per CDR3 protein. The sample records about 51,000 distinct CDR3 sequences, approximately 35% being singletons. Sequenced here: PBMCs, sampled before or after stereotactic body radiation therapy (not recorded which). The origin of the receptors is a donor aged 50 or older with non-small cell lung cancer.

At least ten counts were recorded for this clonotype. V and J are TRBV20-1 and TRBJ2-3, with unresolved D. Between the trimmed V and J ends, which lost 2 bases and 2 bases, there was a span of 5 bases. CDR3 length: 12 amino acids. In germline, CDR1 is DFQATT, CDR2 SNEGSKA (reference sequence). The CDR3 sequence: CSARPFTDTQYF. For the CDR3, the DNA is TGCAGTGCTAGACCGTTCACAGATACGCAGTATTTT.

This chain joins TRBV11-3 and TRBJ1-1; no reliable D call. The germline V gene has CDR1 SGHNT and CDR2 YENEEA. This CDR3 is built from 15 residues. V shed 0 bases and J shed 0 bases, with 8 bases lying between them. The CDR3: CASSLEGRMNTEAFF. DNA for the CDR3: TGTGCCAGCAGCTTAGAGGGTCGGATGAACACTGAAGCTTTCTTT.

The CDR3 nucleotides are TGTGCCAGCAGCGAGCTAGCGGGGGGGTCCGGGGAGCTGTTTTTT. Amino acid sequence: CASSELAGGSGELFF. V gene TRBV7-2 combines with J gene TRBJ2-2, with 12 bases lining up with TRBD2. The J segment lost 6 bases and the V segment lost 5 bases, leaving 4 bases of the junction unmatched. Looked up from germline, CDR1 is SGHTA and CDR2 is FQGNSA. This CDR3 spans 15 amino acids. The complete variable domain, with remaining parts taken from reference TRBV7-2 and TRBJ2-2, reads GAGVSQSPSNKVTEKGKDVELRCDPISGHTALYWYRQSLGQGLEFLIYFQGNSAPDKSGLPSDRFSAERTGGSVSTLTIQRTQQEDSAVYLCASSELAGGSGELFFGEGSRLTVL.

V and J are TRBV7-3 and TRBJ2-7; D remains unclear. Between the trimmed V and J ends, which lost 6 bases and 6 bases, there was a span of 12 bases. The CDR3 runs to 12 residues. CDR1 and CDR2 from the germline V gene are SGHTA and FQGTGA. CDR3 DNA sequence: TGTGCCAGCAGTTTTTTGGGTTCCGAGCAGTACTTC. Translated: CASSFLGSEQYF.

On this clonotype: This could be a read error, since a much larger clone is one nucleotide away. Here the CDR3 DNA reads TGCAGTTCCCTTACGGGGATCCAAGAGACCCAGTACTTC. Its translation: CSSLTGIQETQYF. The gene calls are TRBV20-1 and TRBJ2-5, with D perhaps matching TRBD2 (5 bases). The CDR3 spans 13 residues. V dropped 8 bases and J dropped 1 base, with 14 bases sitting between them. Germline lookup yields CDR1 DFQATT and CDR2 SNEGSKA (reference sequence).

This clonotype was counted many times. The chain couples TRBV7-3 to TRBJ2-2; 8 positions match TRBD1. Trimming at V came to 4 bases and at J to 7 bases, leaving 2 bases not matched to a gene. The CDR3 is 13 residues long. Germline lookup yields CDR1 SGHTA and CDR2 FQGTGA. CDR3 nucleotides: TGTGCCAGCAGCTCTGACAGGGGCGGGGAGCTGTTTTTT. Protein product: CASSSDRGGELFF. Full variable domain (remainder filled in from reference TRBV7-3 and TRBJ2-2): GAGVSQTPSNKVTEKGKYVELRCDPISGHTALYWYRQSLGQGPEFLIYFQGTGAADDSGLPNDRFFAVRPEGSVSTLKIQRTERGDSAVYLCASSSDRGGELFFGEGSRLTVL.

This clonotype was recorded many times. This sequence joins TRBV19 and TRBJ2-3; D is uncertain. The CDR3 contains 16 residues. Trimming took off 3 bases at V and 4 bases at J, with 17 bases between the two ends. Per germline, CDR1 LNHDA and CDR2 SQIVND (reference sequence). Here the CDR3 reads CASSIARDPRADTQYF. The CDR3 nucleotides read TGTGCCAGTAGTATCGCGCGCGACCCGAGAGCAGATACGCAGTATTTT.

As regards this clonotype: It may be a read error: a sequence one base away is much more abundant. The chain uses TRBV6-2 or TRBV6-3 and TRBJ2-5; 7 bases map to TRBD2. Germline V gives CDR1 MNHEY, CDR2 SVGEGT. Germline trimming cut 4 bases from V and 7 bases from J; bases unmatched to any gene: 18. CDR3 length: 17 residues. For the CDR3, the DNA is TGTGCCAGCAGTTCCCCATCGGGAGGACCCACGGTTGGGACCCAGTACTTC. Encoded protein: CASSSPSGGPTVGTQYF.

About this clonotype itself: The likely explanation is a read error, given a far larger clone one base away. This chain links TRBV7-9 with TRBJ1-2; perhaps TRBD1 as D (5 bases). This CDR3 region has 15 residues. CDR1 SEHNR and CDR2 FQNEAQ come from the germline V gene (reference sequence). Trimming took 7 bases from V and 2 from J, leaving 17 bases between them. Here the CDR3 reads CASIRARDGNYGYTF. The CDR3 coding sequence is TGTGCCAGCATCAGGGCCCGGGACGGAAACTATGGCTACACCTTC.

The rearrangement uses TRBV6-5 and TRBJ2-7; D is ambiguous. The CDR3 has 14 residues. V was cut by 0 bases and J by 5 bases, with 11 bases left in between. CDR1 is MNHEY and CDR2 is SVGAGI in the germline V gene. The CDR3 DNA reads as TGTGCCAGCAGTTACTCGAGAGGCATCGACGAGCAGTACTTC. Amino acids: CASSYSRGIDEQYF.

This clonotype was seen at least ten times. The DNA for the CDR3 is TGTGCCAGCAACCTACAGCGGGCCACCGGGGAGCTGTTTTTT. Amino acid sequence: CASNLQRATGELFF. The chain has TRBV19 and TRBJ2-2, with a weak D call TRBD2 (6 bases). The CDR3 is made up of 14 amino acids. The germline V gene has CDR1 LNHDA and CDR2 SQIVND (reference sequence). With 9 bases removed from V and 4 bases from J, the gap between germline ends came to 15 bases.

Regarding this clonotype: This clone may be a read error of a much larger clone one base away. The CDR3 sequence is CASSEGYTSGSYETQYF. The CDR3 DNA follows: TGTGCCAGCAGTGAAGGCTATACTAGCGGGAGTTATGAGACCCAGTACTTC. V is TRBV6-2 or TRBV6-3 and J is TRBJ2-5; TRBD2 matches 11 bases. Trimming took 5 bases from V and 5 from J; bases not matched to a gene: 13. CDR3 length: 17 amino acids. Germline-derived CDR1 and CDR2 are MNHEY and SVGEGT.

This clonotype appeared many times. In DNA form, the CDR3 reads TGTGCCAGCAGCAGAGGACAGCCCCAAGAGACCCAGTACTTC. It translates to CASSRGQPQETQYF. The chain has TRBV7-3 and TRBJ2-5; D possibly corresponds to TRBD1 (6 bases). Per the germline V gene, CDR1 is SGHTA and CDR2 is FQGTGA. The CDR3 extends over 14 amino acids. Trimming removed 5 bases at V and 1 base at J, with 11 bases between.

A few counts support this clonotype. This chain connects TRBV14 to TRBJ2-5; D is tentatively TRBD1 or TRBD2 (5 bases each). The germline CDR1 and CDR2 sequences are SGHDN and FVKESK. V gave up 2 bases and J gave up 5 bases, with 15 bases separating them. The CDR3 runs to 15 residues. The CDR3 here is CASSQTLWGSETQYF. The CDR3 DNA sequence: TGTGCCAGCAGCCAAACCCTGTGGGGGTCGGAGACCCAGTACTTC.

This clonotype has at least ten counts. The CDR3 sequence is CASSRDDPALSAVEQFF. The CDR3 nucleotides read TGCGCCAGCAGCCGGGACGACCCGGCCCTTTCAGCGGTTGAGCAGTTCTTC. The chain couples TRBV4-3 to TRBJ2-1; TRBD1 or TRBD2 may be the D gene (5 bases each). Germline V gene sequence: CDR1 LGHNA, CDR2 YSLEER. CDR3 size: 17 residues. V was trimmed by 4 bases and J by 9 bases, leaving 25 bases between them.

This clonotype was seen many times. This chain connects TRBV5-4 to TRBJ2-1, with D possibly TRBD2 on 6 matching bases. This CDR3 contains 15 residues. Looked up from germline, CDR1 is SGHNT and CDR2 is YYREEE (reference sequence). Trimming removed 1 base at V and 1 base at J, with 9 bases between. CDR3 bases: TGTGCCAGCAGCTTGACTAGCCAATCCTACAATGAGCAGTTCTTC. It yields the protein CASSLTSQSYNEQFF.

The count of this clonotype is one. The chain carries TRBV20-1 and TRBJ2-5; D uncertain. Trimming pared 2 bases from V and 2 bases from J, leaving 15 bases between. This CDR3 comprises 15 residues. Germline V lookup: CDR1 DFQATT, CDR2 SNEGSKA (reference sequence). This chain's CDR3 is CSARYHGRWQETQYF. CDR3 DNA sequence: TGCAGTGCTAGATATCATGGGCGGTGGCAAGAGACCCAGTACTTC.

To note about this clonotype: This may stem from a read error, because a much larger clone lies one nucleotide away. The V and J genes are TRBV6-5 and TRBJ2-5; no reliable D call. Germline V CDR1 and CDR2: MNHEY, SVGAGI. The CDR3 spans 12 residues. V gave up 3 bases and J gave up 8 bases, with 10 bases separating them. CDR3 amino acids: CASSYISDTQYF. DNA for the CDR3: TGTGCCAGCAGTTATATAAGTGACACCCAGTACTTC.

Remarks on this clonotype: The junction and the germline gene differ at one end; a read error may be behind it. DNA for the CDR3: TGTGCCAGTAGTATAAGTCCGGGAGTGCCGAACAATGATCAGTTCTTC. It codes for CASSISPGVPNNDQFF. V gene TRBV19 combines with J gene TRBJ2-1; tentatively, D is TRBD2 (6 bases). The CDR3 is 16 amino acids. Germline V gene lookup returns CDR1 LNHDA and CDR2 SQIVND (reference sequence).

This clonotype was counted many times. V gene TRBV9 combines with J gene TRBJ2-2; D might be TRBD2 (5 bases). The CDR3 loop spans 17 amino acids. With 2 bases removed from V and 4 bases from J, the gap between germline ends came to 18 bases. Germline values: CDR1 SGDLS, CDR2 YYNGEE. The CDR3 sequence: CASSVYPDSWGTGELFF. The CDR3 nucleotides read TGTGCCAGCAGCGTGTACCCGGACTCCTGGGGCACCGGGGAGCTGTTTTTT.

The chain couples TRBV2 to TRBJ2-7, with TRBD1 as a possible D gene (6 bases). This CDR3 has 16 residues. Trimming shortened V by 7 bases and J by 3 bases, and 22 bases separated the two germline ends. Germline CDR1 SNHLY, CDR2 FYNNEI. CDR3 coding DNA: TGTGCCAGCAATAAACAGGGTGCAGGCCTGGGCTACGAGCAGTACTTC. Protein product: CASNKQGAGLGYEQYF.

This clonotype turned up a few times. This may be a read error: a much more frequent sequence differs by one nucleotide. The J gene is TRBJ2-1, the V gene TRBV5-1; the D gene could be TRBD1 or TRBD2 (5 bases each). This CDR3 is built from 14 residues. Germline V gene sequence: CDR1 SGHRS, CDR2 YFSETQ. The DNA of the CDR3 is TGCGCCAGCAGCTCCCAGGGACCCTACAATGAGCAGTCCTTC. It yields the protein CASSSQGPYNEQSF.

The table lists this clonotype with many counts. The chain is built from TRBV20-1 and TRBJ2-3, with 9 bases aligning to TRBD2. Germline-derived CDR1 and CDR2 are DFQATT and SNEGSKA (reference sequence). This CDR3 has 14 amino acids. Losses at the gene ends were 7 bases for V and 2 bases for J; bases not matched to a gene: 7. In DNA, the CDR3 is TGCAGTGTTACTAGCGGGTTCTACACAGATACGCAGTATTTT. This translates into CSVTSGFYTDTQYF.

Remarks on this clonotype: A much larger clone is a single base away; this may be a read error. The rearrangement uses TRBV6-1 and TRBJ1-4; 8 nucleotides agree with TRBD1. The CDR3 loop spans 15 amino acids. The germline gives CDR1 MNHNS, CDR2 SASEGT. Germline trimming cut 8 bases from V and 8 bases from J; bases unmatched to any gene: 13. In DNA form, the CDR3 reads TGTGCCAGCGCGGACCTGACAGGGGTCGCGGAAAAACTGTTTTTT. Protein product: CASADLTGVAEKLFF.

Comments on this clonotype: Mismatch with germline at one junction end may stem from a read error. The V and J genes are TRBV10-3 and TRBJ1-1, with a possible D match to TRBD1 (5 bases). The CDR3 sequence is 14 residues long. In germline, CDR1 is ENHRY, CDR2 SYGVKD. The CDR3 nucleotides read TGTGCCATCAGAGGGGCCGGGAGAAACACTCAAGCTTTCTTT. The encoded protein is CAIRGAGRNTQAFF.

In this sample, this clonotype turned up many times. The genes are TRBV2 and TRBJ2-3, with 7 positions matching TRBD1. Looked up from germline, CDR1 is SNHLY and CDR2 is FYNNEI. The CDR3 has 14 amino acids. V shed 3 bases, J shed 4 bases, and the junction held 4 bases outside the gene matches. The CDR3 DNA sequence: TGTGCCAGCAGTGACAACAGGGGATCAGATACGCAGTATTTT. Protein product: CASSDNRGSDTQYF.

This clonotype came up many times. The rearrangement joins TRBV6-1 to TRBJ2-7; the D gene is possibly TRBD1 (8 bases). The CDR3 spans 14 residues. Trimming took 6 bases from V and 5 from J, leaving 17 bases between them. The germline CDR1 and CDR2 sequences are MNHNS and SASEGT. The CDR3 coding sequence is TGTGCCAGCAGCGGGAGGACAGGGAACAACGAGCAGTACTTC. It yields the protein CASSGRTGNNEQYF.